This T cell receptor (beta chain) was sequenced for a study of PD-L1 blockade in urothelial cancer. As for the study in general: Blood drawn 3 weeks (second dose) and 6 weeks after treatment start was analyzed. Study-wide results and caveats: Durable-benefit patients had greater expansion of tumor-associated blood clones at 3 weeks. In blood sampled pretreatment, TCR clonality below the median predicted better survival.

The ends lost 5 bases at V and 5 bases at J; junction bases unmatched: 5. The CDR3 is 13 residues long. Germline-derived CDR1 and CDR2 are WSHSY and SAAADI. This clone was recorded once. Its antigen remains unknown. Synthetic spike-ins, TCR analog templates, were added into each PCR. Generated by immunoSEQ multiplex PCR, the TCRdb table keeps only in-frame clones and is missing some. The table records about 32,000 clones, about 79% of them present only once. The sequence derives from a man in his sixties with urothelial cancer. This sample comprised PBMCs, obtained around atezolizumab (anti-PD-L1) treatment. The V call is TRBV10-2, the J call TRBJ2-5; 7 positions agree with TRBD1. The CDR3 sequence: CASSPRGRETQYF. Written as DNA, the CDR3 is TGCGCCAGCAGTCCGAGGGGGCGTGAGACCCAGTACTTC.